Listed below are T cell receptor beta chains from one sample, sequenced in a study of T cell repertoires in cytomegalovirus infection. TCRdb reprocessed the reads via MiXCR and lists one record per CDR3 protein. The sample consists of over 55,000 distinct CDR3 sequences, roughly 21% of them appearing once. For these receptors, no antigen is known. The sequences come from CD8+ T cells from cultured PBMCs, collected from culture after CMV antigen stimulation. Source of these receptors: a human donor in good health (CMV status not recorded). Some clones in this sample may be carry-over from other donors' samples. The CDR3 runs from the conserved cysteine through the conserved F or W. D genes are given only for firm matches. Some rows mark clone size as missing; the rest say once, few, many or name a class of expanded clone.

length: 15
size: -
J: TRBJ2-1
D: TRBD2
V: TRBV7-9
DNA: TGTGCCAGCAGCTTATCTAGCGGGGCCTACAATGAGCAGTTCTTC
CDR3: CASSLSSGAYNEQFF

length: 18
size: few
J: TRBJ2-3
D: TRBD2
V: TRBV6-6
DNA: TGTGCCAGCAGTTACTGGCCCCAGCGGGGGGCAGGGACAGATACGCAGTATTTT
CDR3: CASSYWPQRGAGTDTQYF

length: 16
size: -
J: TRBJ2-7
D: -
V: TRBV7-2
DNA: TGTGCCAGCAGCTTAGGTCGGTCGGGGGGCACCTACGAGCAGTACTTC
CDR3: CASSLGRSGGTYEQYF

length: 12
size: -
J: TRBJ2-1
D: -
V: TRBV6-1
DNA: TGTGCCAGCAGTTACGGTGGGAATGAGCAGTTCTTC
CDR3: CASSYGGNEQFF

length: 14
size: -
J: TRBJ2-7
D: TRBD1
V: TRBV6-8
DNA: TGTGCCAGCAGCCCGGGACAGGCCTCCTACGAGCAGTACTTC
CDR3: CASSPGQASYEQYF

length: 15
size: medium-sized
J: TRBJ2-3
D: TRBD2
V: TRBV10-3
DNA: TGTGCCATCAGCCCTACTAGCGGGGGCACAGATACGCAGTATTTT
CDR3: CAISPTSGGTDTQYF

length: 14
size: many
J: TRBJ1-1
D: -
V: TRBV7-2
DNA: TGTGCCAGCAGTCGACCGTCCATGAACACTGAAGCTTTCTTT
CDR3: CASSRPSMNTEAFF

length: 15
size: -
J: TRBJ1-5
D: -
V: TRBV7-8
DNA: TGTGCCAGCAGCGAACTCGGGACACTGAATCAGCCCCAGCATTTT
CDR3: CASSELGTLNQPQHF

length: 16
size: few
J: TRBJ1-5
D: -
V: TRBV7-2
DNA: TGTGCCAGCAGCTCGGATGTGGACTTTATGGGTCAGCCCCAGCATTTT
CDR3: CASSSDVDFMGQPQHF

length: 14
size: few
J: TRBJ2-7
D: -
V: TRBV10-3
DNA: TGTGCCATCAGTGAGATCGGGGGATCCTACGAGCAGTACTTC
CDR3: CAISEIGGSYEQYF

length: 14
size: few
J: TRBJ2-7
D: TRBD1
V: TRBV7-9
DNA: TGTGCCAGCAGCCCCGACAGGGGGATCGACGAGCAGTACTTC
CDR3: CASSPDRGIDEQYF

length: 18
size: -
J: TRBJ2-3
D: TRBD2
V: TRBV6-6
DNA: TGTGCCAGCAGTTATGCCGGACTAGCGGGGGTACTCACAGATACGCAGTATTTT
CDR3: CASSYAGLAGVLTDTQYF

length: 16
size: once
J: TRBJ2-4
D: -
V: TRBV11-2
DNA: TGTGCCAGCAGCTTAGAGCCAGGGGTTACAAGGAACATTCAGTACTTC
CDR3: CASSLEPGVTRNIQYF

length: 12
size: few
J: TRBJ1-1
D: -
V: TRBV7-9
DNA: TGTGCCAGCTATCGGGCGAACACTGAAGCTTTCTTT
CDR3: CASYRANTEAFF

length: 14
size: -
J: TRBJ2-7
D: TRBD2
V: TRBV4-2
DNA: TGTGCCAGCAGCCAAGGACGACTAGCGAACGAGCAGTACTTC
CDR3: CASSQGRLANEQYF

length: 13
size: -
J: TRBJ1-1
D: TRBD1
V: TRBV6-2/TRBV6-3
DNA: TGTGCCATCGCCGGGACAGGGGGCACTGAAGCTTTCTTT
CDR3: CAIAGTGGTEAFF

length: 16
size: few
J: TRBJ2-2
D: -
V: TRBV7-9
DNA: TGTGCCAGCAGTCTAAGAGAGGGCTTAAACACCGGGGAGCTGTTTTTT
CDR3: CASSLREGLNTGELFF

length: 14
size: -
J: TRBJ2-5
D: TRBD1
V: TRBV6-6
DNA: TGTGCCAGCAGTTACTTGGGACAGCAAGAGACCCAGTACTTC
CDR3: CASSYLGQQETQYF

length: 15
size: few
J: TRBJ1-2
D: TRBD1
V: TRBV10-3
DNA: TGTGCCAGCGGTTCTGGGACAGTACGAAACTATGGCTACACCTTC
CDR3: CASGSGTVRNYGYTF

length: 16
size: many
J: TRBJ2-1
D: TRBD1
V: TRBV6-2/TRBV6-3
DNA: TGTGCCAGCAGTGCACAGGGGGAACCCTCATGGAATGAGCAGTTCTTC
CDR3: CASSAQGEPSWNEQFF

length: 16
size: -
J: TRBJ1-1
D: -
V: TRBV6-1
DNA: TGTGCCAGCAGTGTGGTACGGTATTACATGAACACTGAAGCTTTCTTT
CDR3: CASSVVRYYMNTEAFF

length: 14
size: -
J: TRBJ1-5
D: -
V: TRBV6-2/TRBV6-3
DNA: TGTGCCAGCAGTTACCGGGATAGCAATCAGCCCCAGCATTTT
CDR3: CASSYRDSNQPQHF

length: 12
size: -
J: TRBJ2-1
D: -
V: TRBV6-8
DNA: TGTGCCAGCACAGCCGTCTACAATGAGCAGTTCTTC
CDR3: CASTAVYNEQFF

length: 17
size: -
J: TRBJ2-1
D: -
V: TRBV10-3
DNA: TGTGCCATCAGTGAGTCGGGGCACCCTTACTCCTACAATGAGCAGTTCTTC
CDR3: CAISESGHPYSYNEQFF

length: 16
size: few
J: TRBJ1-5
D: -
V: TRBV6-2/TRBV6-3
DNA: TGTGCCAGCAGTCGTTGCAGGGATTGCGGCAATCAGCCCCAGCATTTT
CDR3: CASSRCRDCGNQPQHF

length: 17
size: -
J: TRBJ1-3
D: -
V: TRBV7-9
DNA: TGTGCCAGCAGCTTAATGCCCGCGGGGAGCTCTGGAAACACCATATATTTT
CDR3: CASSLMPAGSSGNTIYF

length: 13
size: few
J: TRBJ1-1
D: -
V: TRBV12-3/TRBV12-4
DNA: TGTGCCAGCAGTTCCACAGCAACCTCTGAAGCTTTCTTT
CDR3: CASSSTATSEAFF

length: 17
size: -
J: TRBJ2-1
D: -
V: TRBV6-5
DNA: TGTGCCAGCAGTTATTTCGCAGGACAGAAAGGATACAATGAGCAGTTCTTC
CDR3: CASSYFAGQKGYNEQFF

length: 12
size: few
J: TRBJ2-2
D: -
V: TRBV2
DNA: TGTGCCAACAGACAGAACACCGGGGAGCTGTTTTTT
CDR3: CANRQNTGELFF

length: 14
size: -
J: TRBJ2-7
D: -
V: TRBV20-1
DNA: TGCAGTGCTAGAGGCGGGGCCCACTCCTACGAGCAGTACTTC
CDR3: CSARGGAHSYEQYF

length: 13
size: -
J: TRBJ1-1
D: -
V: TRBV11-3
DNA: TGTGCCAGCAGCGAGGGGACCGCCACTGAAGCTTTCTTT
CDR3: CASSEGTATEAFF

length: 14
size: few
J: TRBJ1-1
D: TRBD1
V: TRBV6-2/TRBV6-3
DNA: TGTGCCAGCAGTTGGACAGGGCGAAACACTGAAGCTTTCTTT
CDR3: CASSWTGRNTEAFF

length: 18
size: -
J: TRBJ2-5
D: -
V: TRBV7-2
DNA: TGTGCCAGCAGCTCAGATGTCTGGGGGACCCTCCTACAAGAGACCCAGTACTTC
CDR3: CASSSDVWGTLLQETQYF

length: 14
size: few
J: TRBJ1-1
D: -
V: TRBV10-3
DNA: TGTGCCATCAGTGAGCAGAGGGCTGAGACTGAAGCTTTCTTT
CDR3: CAISEQRAETEAFF

length: 13
size: many
J: TRBJ1-1
D: -
V: TRBV7-2
DNA: TGTGCCAGCAGCCAAGGAAGGAACACTGAAGCTTTCTTT
CDR3: CASSQGRNTEAFF

length: 13
size: -
J: TRBJ1-1
D: -
V: TRBV4-1
DNA: TGCGCCAGCAGCCAAGAGGTGAACACTGAAGCTTTCTTT
CDR3: CASSQEVNTEAFF